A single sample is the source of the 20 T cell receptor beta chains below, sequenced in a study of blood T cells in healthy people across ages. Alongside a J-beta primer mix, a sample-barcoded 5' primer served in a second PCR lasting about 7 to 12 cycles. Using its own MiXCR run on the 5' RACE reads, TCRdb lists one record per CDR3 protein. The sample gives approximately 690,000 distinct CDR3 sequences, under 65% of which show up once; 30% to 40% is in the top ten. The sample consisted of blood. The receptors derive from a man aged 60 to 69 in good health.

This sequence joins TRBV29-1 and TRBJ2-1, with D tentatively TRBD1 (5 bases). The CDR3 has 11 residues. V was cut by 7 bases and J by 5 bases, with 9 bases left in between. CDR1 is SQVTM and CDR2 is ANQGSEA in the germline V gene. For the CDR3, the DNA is TGCAGCGGGTACAGGAACAATGAGCAGTTCTTC. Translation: CSGYRNNEQFF.

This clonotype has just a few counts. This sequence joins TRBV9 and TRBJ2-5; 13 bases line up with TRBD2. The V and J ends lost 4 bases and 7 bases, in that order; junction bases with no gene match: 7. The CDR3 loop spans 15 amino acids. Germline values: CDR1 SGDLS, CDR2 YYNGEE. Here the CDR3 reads CASSQTSGGARTQYF. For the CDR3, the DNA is TGTGCCAGCAGCCAAACTAGCGGGGGGGCCCGGACCCAGTACTTC. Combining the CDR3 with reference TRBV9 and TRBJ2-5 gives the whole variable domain DSGVTQTPKHLITATGQRVTLRCSPRSGDLSVYWYQQSLDQGLQFLIQYYNGEERAKGNILERFSAQQFPDLHSELNLSSLELGDSALYFCASSQTSGGARTQYFGPGTRLLVL.

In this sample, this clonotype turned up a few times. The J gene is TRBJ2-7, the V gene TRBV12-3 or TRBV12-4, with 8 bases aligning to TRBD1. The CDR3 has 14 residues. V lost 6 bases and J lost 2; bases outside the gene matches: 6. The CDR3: CASRPGQEPYEQYF. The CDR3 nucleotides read TGTGCCAGCAGGCCGGGACAGGAGCCCTACGAGCAGTACTTC.

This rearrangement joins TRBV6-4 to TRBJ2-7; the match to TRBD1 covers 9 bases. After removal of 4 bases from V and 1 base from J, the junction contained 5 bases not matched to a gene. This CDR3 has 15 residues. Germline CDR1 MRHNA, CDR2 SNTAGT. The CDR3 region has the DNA TGTGCCAGCAGTGCTCCGGGACAGGGTTCCTACGAGCAGTACTTC. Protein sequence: CASSAPGQGSYEQYF.

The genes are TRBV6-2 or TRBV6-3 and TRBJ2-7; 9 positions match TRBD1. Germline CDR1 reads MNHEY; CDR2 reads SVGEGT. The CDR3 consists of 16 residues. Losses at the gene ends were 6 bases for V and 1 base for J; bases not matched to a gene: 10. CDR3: CASSDPGQGLSYEQYF. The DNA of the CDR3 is TGTGCCAGCAGCGATCCGGGACAGGGCCTTTCCTACGAGCAGTACTTC.

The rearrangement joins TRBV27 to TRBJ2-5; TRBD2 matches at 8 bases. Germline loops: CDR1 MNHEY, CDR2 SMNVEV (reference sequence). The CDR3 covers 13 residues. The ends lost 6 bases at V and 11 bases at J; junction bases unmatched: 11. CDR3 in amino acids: CASRLRGGWEQYF. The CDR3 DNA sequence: TGTGCCAGCAGACTCCGGGGGGGTTGGGAGCAGTACTTC.

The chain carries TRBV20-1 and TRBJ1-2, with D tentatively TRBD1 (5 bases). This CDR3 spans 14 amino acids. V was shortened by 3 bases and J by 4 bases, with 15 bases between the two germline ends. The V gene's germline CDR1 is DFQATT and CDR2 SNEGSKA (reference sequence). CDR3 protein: CSASRDGGGYGYTF. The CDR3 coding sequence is TGCAGTGCTAGTAGGGACGGGGGAGGCTATGGCTACACCTTC.

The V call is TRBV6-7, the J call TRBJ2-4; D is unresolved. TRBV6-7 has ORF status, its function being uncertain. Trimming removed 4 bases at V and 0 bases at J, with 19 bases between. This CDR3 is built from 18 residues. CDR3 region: CASSSHPLSQLAKNIQYF. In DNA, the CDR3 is TGTGCCAGCAGTTCCCATCCCCTCAGCCAACTAGCCAAAAACATTCAGTACTTC.

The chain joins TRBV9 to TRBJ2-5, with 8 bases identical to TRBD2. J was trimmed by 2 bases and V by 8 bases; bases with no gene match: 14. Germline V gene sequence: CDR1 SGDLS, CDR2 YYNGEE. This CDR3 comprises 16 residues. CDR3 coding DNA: TGTGCCAGTACCGTTGGAGGTCTAGCGGGTCAAGAGACCCAGTACTTC. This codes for CASTVGGLAGQETQYF.

CDR3 coding DNA: TGTGCCAGCAGCGTAGGACTAGCAAGGGCGGAGACCCAGTACTTC. It specifies CASSVGLARAETQYF. The chain employs TRBV9 and TRBJ2-5; 7 bases are shared with TRBD2. The junction had 7 bases not matched to a gene; V was cut back by 0 bases and J by 5 bases. CDR1 and CDR2 (germline): SGDLS, YYNGEE. The CDR3 is 15 residues long.

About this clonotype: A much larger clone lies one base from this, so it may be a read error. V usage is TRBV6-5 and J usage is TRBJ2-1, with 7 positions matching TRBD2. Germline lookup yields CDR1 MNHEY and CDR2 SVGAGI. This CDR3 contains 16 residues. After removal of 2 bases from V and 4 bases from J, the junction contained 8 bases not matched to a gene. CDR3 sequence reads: CASSYPLVGGYNEQFF. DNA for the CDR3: TGTGCCAGCAGTTACCCACTAGTGGGGGGGTACAATGAGCAGTTCTTC.

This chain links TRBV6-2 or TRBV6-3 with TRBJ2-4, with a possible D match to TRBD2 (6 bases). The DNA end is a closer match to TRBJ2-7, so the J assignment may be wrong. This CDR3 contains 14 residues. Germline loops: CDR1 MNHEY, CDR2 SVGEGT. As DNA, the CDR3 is TGTGCCAGCAGTTACTTGGGACTTACCTACGAGCAGTACTTC. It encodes CASSYLGLTYEQYF.

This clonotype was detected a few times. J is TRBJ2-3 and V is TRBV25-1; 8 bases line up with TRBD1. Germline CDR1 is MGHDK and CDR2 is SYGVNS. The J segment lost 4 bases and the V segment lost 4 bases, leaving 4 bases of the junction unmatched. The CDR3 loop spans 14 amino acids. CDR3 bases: TGTGCCAGCAGTGCAGGGGGCGGATCAGATACGCAGTATTTT. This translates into CASSAGGGSDTQYF.

CDR3 in DNA: TGTGCCAGCAGTTTCCTATCACTAGCGGGGGGCGTCGATGAGCAGTTCTTC. Translated, it gives CASSFLSLAGGVDEQFF. The chain uses TRBV28 and TRBJ2-1; 12 nucleotides agree with TRBD2. This CDR3 is built from 17 residues. The J segment lost 8 bases and the V segment lost 3 bases, leaving 11 bases of the junction unmatched. CDR1 and CDR2 from the germline V gene are MDHEN and SYDVKM. The complete variable domain, with remaining parts taken from reference TRBV28 and TRBJ2-1, reads DVKVTQSSRYLVKRTGEKVFLECVQDMDHENMFWYRQDPGLGLRLIYFSYDVKMKEKGDIPEGYSVSREKKERFSLILESASTNQTSMYLCASSFLSLAGGVDEQFFGPGTRLTVL.

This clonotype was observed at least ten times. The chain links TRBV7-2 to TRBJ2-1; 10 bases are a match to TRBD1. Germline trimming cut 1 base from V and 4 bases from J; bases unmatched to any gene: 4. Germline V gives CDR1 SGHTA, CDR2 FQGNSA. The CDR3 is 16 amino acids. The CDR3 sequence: CASSLVGTGVYNEQFF. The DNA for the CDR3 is TGTGCCAGCAGCTTAGTCGGGACAGGGGTTTACAATGAGCAGTTCTTC.

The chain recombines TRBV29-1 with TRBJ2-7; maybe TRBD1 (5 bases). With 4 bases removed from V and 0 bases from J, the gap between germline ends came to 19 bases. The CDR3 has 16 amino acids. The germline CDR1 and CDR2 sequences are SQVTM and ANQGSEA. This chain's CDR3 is CSVGAGSSRGSYEQYF. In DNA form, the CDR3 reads TGCAGCGTTGGGGCAGGGTCGAGCAGAGGCTCCTACGAGCAGTACTTC.

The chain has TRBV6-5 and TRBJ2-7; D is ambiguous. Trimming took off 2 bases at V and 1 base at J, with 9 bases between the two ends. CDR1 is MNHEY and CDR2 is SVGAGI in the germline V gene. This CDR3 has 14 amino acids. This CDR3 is CASSYASRSYEQYF. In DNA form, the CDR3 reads TGTGCCAGCAGTTACGCGTCCAGGTCCTACGAGCAGTACTTC.

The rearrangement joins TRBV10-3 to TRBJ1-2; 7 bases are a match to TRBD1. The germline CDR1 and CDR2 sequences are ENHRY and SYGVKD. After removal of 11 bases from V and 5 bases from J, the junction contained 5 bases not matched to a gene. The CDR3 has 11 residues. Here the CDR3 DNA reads TGTGCCGCCGGGGACAGATATGGCTACACCTTC. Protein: CAAGDRYGYTF.

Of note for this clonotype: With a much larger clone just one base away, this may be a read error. The CDR3 loop is CAGSLQGDQETQYF. The DNA for the CDR3 is TGCGCCGGCAGCTTACAGGGGGATCAAGAGACCCAGTACTTC. This chain links TRBV5-1 with TRBJ2-5; the match to TRBD1 covers 8 bases. CDR3 length equals 14 residues. The germline CDR1 and CDR2 sequences are SGHRS and YFSETQ.

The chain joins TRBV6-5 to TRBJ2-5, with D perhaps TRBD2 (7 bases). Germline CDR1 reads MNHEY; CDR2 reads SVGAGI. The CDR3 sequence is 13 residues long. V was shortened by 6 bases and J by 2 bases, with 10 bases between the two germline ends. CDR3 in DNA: TGTGCCAGCAGGGGGGGGCATCAAGAGACCCAGTACTTC. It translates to CASRGGHQETQYF.